Listed below are T cell receptor beta chains from one sample, sequenced in a study of Ad26.COV2.S vaccination and SARS-CoV-2 variants. The repertoire was sequenced with immunoSEQ multiplex PCR; TCRdb's copy has only in-frame clones and lacks some. The sample consists of approximately 500,000 clones, around nine tenths of them appearing once. The sample in question was peripheral blood, obtained in a trial of Ad26.COV2.S vaccine versus placebo. These receptors all stem from a person between 18 and 65 years old who received the Ad26.COV2.S COVID-19 vaccine or a placebo. The CDR3 runs from the conserved cysteine through the conserved F or W. A D gene is named only where the DNA matches it firmly. Size values are once, few and many counts, or a class for expanded clones, and some rows have none.

abundance	d_gene	v_gene	j_gene	CDR3nt	CDR3aa
NA	TRBD2	TRBV7-2	TRBJ2-1	TGTGCCAGCAGACCCCCCCCCGGGACTAGCGGGATCTCCTACAATGAGCAGTTCTTC	CASRPPPGTSGISYNEQFF
NA	TRBD2	TRBV27	TRBJ2-1	TGTGCCAGCAGTTTATCGGCGGGAGGGGCTGAGCAGTTCTTC	CASSLSAGGAEQFF
NA	TRBD2	TRBV5-3	TRBJ2-5	TGTGCCAGAAGCTTGGATTCACGGGAGACTAGCTTCGCTCTCCAAGAGACCCAGTACTTC	CARSLDSRETSFALQETQYF
NA	NA	TRBV12-3/TRBV12-4	TRBJ2-5	TGTGCCAGCAGTCTGAAAAAAGAGACCCAGTACTTC	CASSLKKETQYF
NA	NA	TRBV4-2	TRBJ2-7	TGTGCCAGCAGCCAAGGGAACGAGCAGTACTTC	CASSQGNEQYF
NA	TRBD2	TRBV5-6	TRBJ2-7	TGTGCCAGCAGCCCGCGGAGGACTAGCGGGAGTCTCTCCTACGAGCAGTACTTC	CASSPRRTSGSLSYEQYF
NA	NA	TRBV12-3/TRBV12-4	TRBJ1-2	TGTGCCAGCAGTCCGGACCCTTACTATGGCTACACCTTC	CASSPDPYYGYTF
NA	NA	TRBV28	TRBJ1-1	TGTGCCAGCAGGGAGGGCGACAGATACCTCACTGAAGCTTTCTTT	CASREGDRYLTEAFF
NA	NA	TRBV4-1	TRBJ1-2	TGCGCCAGCAGCCTTTTGGGGAACTATGGCTACACCTTC	CASSLLGNYGYTF
NA	TRBD1	TRBV30	TRBJ2-7	TGTGCCTGGAGTAGTCGAAGGGACAGTGAGCAGTACTTC	CAWSSRRDSEQYF
NA	NA	TRBV6-5	TRBJ1-1	TGTGCCAGCAGTCGGCCTTCCTCAATGGAAGCTTTCTTT	CASSRPSSMEAFF
NA	NA	TRBV19	TRBJ2-7	TGTGCCAGTAGTATAGATCGGCGGCGGGACGAGCAGTACTTC	CASSIDRRRDEQYF
once	NA	TRBV4-3	TRBJ2-1	TGCGCCAGCAGCCAAGATCCCCCGGGAAGCTCCTACAATGAGCAGTTCTTC	CASSQDPPGSSYNEQFF
NA	NA	TRBV14	TRBJ2-1	TGTGCCAGCAGCCAACAGGGTCGTAACAATGAGCAGTTCTTC	CASSQQGRNNEQFF
NA	TRBD2	TRBV11-2	TRBJ2-7	TGTGCCAGCAGCTGGGGAGGGTTCGAGCAGTACTTC	CASSWGGFEQYF
NA	NA	TRBV19	TRBJ2-1	TGTGCCAGTAGTATCGGTTTGAACAATGAGCAGTTCTTC	CASSIGLNNEQFF
NA	TRBD2	TRBV19	TRBJ2-1	TGTGCCAGTAGCCCGGGACTAGCGGGCTTGAGCTCCTACAATGAGCAGTTCTTC	CASSPGLAGLSSYNEQFF
NA	NA	TRBV5-1	TRBJ2-7	TGCGCCAGCAGCTTGGGTTCGGGGGACGAGCAGTACTTC	CASSLGSGDEQYF
NA	NA	TRBV5-1	TRBJ2-7	TGCGCCAGCAGCCCGGGTCGGACGGCGTCTAGTCTCTACGAGCAGTACTTC	CASSPGRTASSLYEQYF
NA	NA	TRBV5-5	TRBJ2-7	TGTGCCAGCAGCCCCTCGGCTGGCGGCTACGAGCAGTACTTC	CASSPSAGGYEQYF
NA	NA	TRBV7-9	TRBJ1-6	TGTGCCAGCAGGGGGTCAGTAGATAATTCACCCCTCCACTTT	CASRGSVDNSPLHF
NA	NA	TRBV5-4	TRBJ2-3	TGTGCCAGCAGCGAGGGGGCTAGCGGGCGGGGCTCGCAGTATTTT	CASSEGASGRGSQYF
NA	TRBD1	TRBV19	TRBJ2-4	TGTGCCAGTAGTGTAACAGGGGGCGCGGATGGGAACATTCAGTACTTC	CASSVTGGADGNIQYF
NA	TRBD2	TRBV5-8	TRBJ2-7	TGTGCCAGCAGCTTCAGACTAGCGGGAGGTAGGGAGCAGTACTTC	CASSFRLAGGREQYF
NA	TRBD2	TRBV19	TRBJ2-1	TGTGCCAGTAGTGGGATTAGCGGGAGGGCCTCCGAGCAGTTCTTC	CASSGISGRASEQFF
NA	NA	TRBV29-1	TRBJ2-7	TGCAGCGTTATGTACAGTAAAACCTACGAGCAGTACTTC	CSVMYSKTYEQYF
NA	NA	TRBV28	TRBJ2-1	TGTGCCAGCAGTTTCGGTGGGTCGCGCAATGAGCAGTTCTTC	CASSFGGSRNEQFF
once	NA	TRBV2	TRBJ2-5	TGTGCCAGCAAGGTTGGGGACACCCAAGAGACCCAGTACTTC	CASKVGDTQETQYF
once	NA	TRBV27	TRBJ2-5	TGTGCCAGCAGTTTATTCTTGGGTCAAGAGACCCAGTACTTC	CASSLFLGQETQYF
NA	NA	TRBV7-8	TRBJ2-7	TGTGCCAGCAGCCCAGGGTTTGGGCAGTACTTC	CASSPGFGQYF
NA	NA	TRBV19	TRBJ2-1	TGTGCCAGTAGACCCCCAGGGTTCAATGAGCAGTTCTTC	CASRPPGFNEQFF
NA	TRBD1	TRBV5-1	TRBJ2-3	TGCGCCAGCAGCTTAACAGGGGAACCGCAGTATTTT	CASSLTGEPQYF
few	NA	TRBV30	TRBJ2-7	TGTGCCTGGAGGGGAGTCGGACGGAGGAGCTCCTACGAGCAGTACTTC	CAWRGVGRRSSYEQYF
NA	TRBD2	TRBV2	TRBJ2-1	TGTGCCAGCAGTGAGTGGACTAGCGGATACAATGAGCAGTTCTTC	CASSEWTSGYNEQFF
NA	NA	TRBV30	TRBJ1-2	TGTGCCTGGAGGGACAGAAGTTATTATGGCTACACCTTC	CAWRDRSYYGYTF
NA	NA	TRBV28	TRBJ1-2	TGTGCCAGCAGTCTAAATTTATGGGGGAAGGGTGTGTTCGGCTACACCTTC	CASSLNLWGKGVFGYTF
NA	NA	TRBV24-1	TRBJ2-2	TGTGCCACCAGTGAATCACTGCCCCAAGCCACCGGGGAGCTGTTTTTT	CATSESLPQATGELFF
once	NA	TRBV7-2	TRBJ2-5	TGTGCCAGCAGCCCCCCTGGGCGCACAAGGACCCAGTACTTC	CASSPPGRTRTQYF
NA	NA	TRBV2	TRBJ2-1	TGTGCCAGCGGAGGACCTGGCGGGACCACCTACAATGAGCAGTTCTTC	CASGGPGGTTYNEQFF
NA	NA	TRBV9	TRBJ2-7	TGTGCCAGCAGCAGAGGCCCGTCCCGCGAGCAGTACTTC	CASSRGPSREQYF
NA	TRBD2	TRBV10-3	TRBJ2-1	TGTGCCATCTCGCGCAGCCTTTCGAACCCGGGACTAGCGGGAGCCCACAATGAGCAGTTCTTC	CAISRSLSNPGLAGAHNEQFF